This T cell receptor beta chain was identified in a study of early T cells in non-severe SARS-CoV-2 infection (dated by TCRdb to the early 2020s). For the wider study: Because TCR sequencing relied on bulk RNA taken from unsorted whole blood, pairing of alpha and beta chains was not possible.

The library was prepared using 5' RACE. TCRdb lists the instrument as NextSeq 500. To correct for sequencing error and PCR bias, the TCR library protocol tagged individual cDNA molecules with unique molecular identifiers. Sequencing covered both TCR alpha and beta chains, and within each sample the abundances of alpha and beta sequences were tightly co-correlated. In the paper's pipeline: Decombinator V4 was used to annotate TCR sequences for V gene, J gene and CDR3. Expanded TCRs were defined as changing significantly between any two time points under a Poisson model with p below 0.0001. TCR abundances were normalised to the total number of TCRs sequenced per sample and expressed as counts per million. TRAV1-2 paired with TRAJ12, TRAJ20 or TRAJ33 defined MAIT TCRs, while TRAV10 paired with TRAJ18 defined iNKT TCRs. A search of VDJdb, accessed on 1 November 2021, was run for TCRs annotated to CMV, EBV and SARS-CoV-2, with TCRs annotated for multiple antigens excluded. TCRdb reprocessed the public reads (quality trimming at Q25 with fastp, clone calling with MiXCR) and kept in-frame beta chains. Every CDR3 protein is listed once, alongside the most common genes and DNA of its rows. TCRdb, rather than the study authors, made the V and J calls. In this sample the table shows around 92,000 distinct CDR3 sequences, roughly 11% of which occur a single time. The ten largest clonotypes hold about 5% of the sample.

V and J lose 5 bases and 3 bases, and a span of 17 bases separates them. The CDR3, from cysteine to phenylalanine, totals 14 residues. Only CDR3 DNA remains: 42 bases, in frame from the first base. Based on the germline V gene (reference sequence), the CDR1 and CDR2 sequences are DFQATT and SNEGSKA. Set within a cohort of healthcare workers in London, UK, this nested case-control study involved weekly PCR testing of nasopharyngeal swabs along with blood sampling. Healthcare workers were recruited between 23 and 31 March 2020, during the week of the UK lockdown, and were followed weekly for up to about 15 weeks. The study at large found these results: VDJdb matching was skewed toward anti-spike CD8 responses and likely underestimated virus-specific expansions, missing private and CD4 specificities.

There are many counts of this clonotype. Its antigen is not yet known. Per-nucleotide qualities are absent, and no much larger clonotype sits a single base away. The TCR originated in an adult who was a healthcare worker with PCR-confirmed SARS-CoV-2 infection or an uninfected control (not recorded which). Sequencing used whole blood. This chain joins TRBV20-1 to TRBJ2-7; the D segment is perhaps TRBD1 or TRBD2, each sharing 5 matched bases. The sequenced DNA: TGCAGTGCTGCTTCGGGACCGAAAGTCTACGAGCAGTACTTC. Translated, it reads CSAASGPKVYEQYF.